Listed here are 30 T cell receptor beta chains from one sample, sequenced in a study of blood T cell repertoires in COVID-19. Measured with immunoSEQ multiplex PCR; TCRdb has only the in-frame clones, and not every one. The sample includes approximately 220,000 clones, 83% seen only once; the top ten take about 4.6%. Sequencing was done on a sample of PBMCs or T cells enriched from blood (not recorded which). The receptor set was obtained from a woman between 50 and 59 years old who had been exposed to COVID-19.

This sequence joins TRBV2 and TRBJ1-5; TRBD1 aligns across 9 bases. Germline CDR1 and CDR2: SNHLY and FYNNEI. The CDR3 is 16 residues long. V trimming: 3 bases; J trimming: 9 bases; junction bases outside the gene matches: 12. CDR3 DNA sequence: TGTGCCAGCAGTGATTCCTCCGGGACAGGGATGCCGCCCCAGCATTTT. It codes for CASSDSSGTGMPPQHF.

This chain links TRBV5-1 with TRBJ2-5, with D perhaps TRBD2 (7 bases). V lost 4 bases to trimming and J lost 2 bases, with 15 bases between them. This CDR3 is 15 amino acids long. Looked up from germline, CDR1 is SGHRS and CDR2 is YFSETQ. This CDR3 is CASSDFRGGQETQYF. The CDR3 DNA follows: TGCGCCAGCAGCGACTTTAGGGGGGGGCAAGAGACCCAGTACTTC. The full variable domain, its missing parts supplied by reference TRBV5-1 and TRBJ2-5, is KAGVTQTPRYLIKTRGQQVTLSCSPISGHRSVSWYQQTPGQGLQFLFEYFSETQRNKGNFPGRFSGRQFSNSRSEMNVSTLELGDSALYLCASSDFRGGQETQYFGPGTRLLVL.

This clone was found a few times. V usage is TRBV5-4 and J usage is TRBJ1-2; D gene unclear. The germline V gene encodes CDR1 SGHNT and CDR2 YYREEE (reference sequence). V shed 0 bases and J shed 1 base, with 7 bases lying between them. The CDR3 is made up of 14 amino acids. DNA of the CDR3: TGTGCCAGCAGCTTGGGTCCCCTTAACTATGGCTACACCTTC. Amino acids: CASSLGPLNYGYTF.

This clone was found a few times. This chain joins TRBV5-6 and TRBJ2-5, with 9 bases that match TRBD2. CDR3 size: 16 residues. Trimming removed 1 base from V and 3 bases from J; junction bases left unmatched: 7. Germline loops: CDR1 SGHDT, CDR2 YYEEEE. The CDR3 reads CASSLHSAGGKETQYF. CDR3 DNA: TGTGCCAGCAGCTTGCATTCCGCGGGGGGGAAAGAGACCCAGTACTTC. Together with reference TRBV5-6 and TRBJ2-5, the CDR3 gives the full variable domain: DAGVTQSPTHLIKTRGQQVTLRCSPKSGHDTVSWYQQALGQGPQFIFQYYEEEERQRGNFPDRFSGHQFPNYSSELNVNALLLGDSALYLCASSLHSAGGKETQYFGPGTRLLVL.

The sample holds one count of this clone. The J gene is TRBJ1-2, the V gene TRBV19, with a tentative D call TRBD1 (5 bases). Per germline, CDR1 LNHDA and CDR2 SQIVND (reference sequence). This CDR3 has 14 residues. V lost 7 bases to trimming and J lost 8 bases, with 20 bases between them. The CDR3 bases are TGTGCCAGTACCCAGGGAGGGGTGTCGTACGGCTACACCTTC. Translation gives CASTQGGVSYGYTF. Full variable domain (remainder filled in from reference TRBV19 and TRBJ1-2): DGGITQSPKYLFRKEGQNVTLSCEQNLNHDAMYWYRQDPGQGLRLIYYSQIVNDFQKGDIAEGYSVSREKKESFPLTVTSAQKNPTAFYLCASTQGGVSYGYTFGSGTRLTVV.

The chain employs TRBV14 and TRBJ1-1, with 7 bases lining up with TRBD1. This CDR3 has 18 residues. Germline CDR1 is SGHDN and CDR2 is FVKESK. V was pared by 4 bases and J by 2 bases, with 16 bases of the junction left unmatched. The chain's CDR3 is CASSPYRPGQRFNTEAFF. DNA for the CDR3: TGTGCCAGCAGCCCCTACAGACCGGGACAGCGGTTCAACACTGAAGCTTTCTTT.

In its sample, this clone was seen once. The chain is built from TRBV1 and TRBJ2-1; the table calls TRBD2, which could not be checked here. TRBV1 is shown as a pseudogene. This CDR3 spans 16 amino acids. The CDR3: CTSSQVLAGGPDEQFF. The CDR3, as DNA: TGCACCAGCAGCCAAGTACTAGCGGGGGGGCCTGATGAGCAGTTCTTC.

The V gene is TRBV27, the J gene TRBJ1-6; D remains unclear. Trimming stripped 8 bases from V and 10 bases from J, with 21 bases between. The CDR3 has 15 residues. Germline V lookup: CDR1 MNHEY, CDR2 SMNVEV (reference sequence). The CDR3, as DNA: TGTGCCAGCGGTACTGGGGAGGGCTTGGGCTCACCCCTCCACTTT. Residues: CASGTGEGLGSPLHF.

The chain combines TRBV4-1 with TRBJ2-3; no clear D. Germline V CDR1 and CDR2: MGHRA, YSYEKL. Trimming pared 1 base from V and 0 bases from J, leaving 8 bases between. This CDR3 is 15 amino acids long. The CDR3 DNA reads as TGCGCCAGCAGCCAAGGCCTAGTTAGCACAGATACGCAGTATTTT. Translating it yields CASSQGLVSTDTQYF.

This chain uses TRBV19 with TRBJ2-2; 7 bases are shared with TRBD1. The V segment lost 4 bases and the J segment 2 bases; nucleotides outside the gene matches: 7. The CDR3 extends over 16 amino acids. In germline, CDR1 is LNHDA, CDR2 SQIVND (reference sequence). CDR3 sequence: CASSTPRTGNTGELFF. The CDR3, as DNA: TGTGCCAGTAGTACTCCTCGGACAGGCAACACCGGGGAGCTGTTTTTT.

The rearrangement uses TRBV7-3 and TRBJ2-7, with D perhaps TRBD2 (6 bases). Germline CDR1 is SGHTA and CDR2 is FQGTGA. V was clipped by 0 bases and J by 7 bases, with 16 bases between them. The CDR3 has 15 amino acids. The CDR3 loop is CASSLTGGAGEEQYF. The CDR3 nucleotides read TGTGCCAGCAGCTTAACAGGCGGGGCAGGAGAGGAGCAGTACTTC.

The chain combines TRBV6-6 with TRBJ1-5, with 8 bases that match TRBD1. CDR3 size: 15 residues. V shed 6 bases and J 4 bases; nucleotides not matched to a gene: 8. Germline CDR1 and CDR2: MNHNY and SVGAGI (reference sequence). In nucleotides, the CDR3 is TGTGCCAGCAGACGCGAACAGGGGGGTAATCAGCCCCAGCATTTT. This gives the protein CASRREQGGNQPQHF.

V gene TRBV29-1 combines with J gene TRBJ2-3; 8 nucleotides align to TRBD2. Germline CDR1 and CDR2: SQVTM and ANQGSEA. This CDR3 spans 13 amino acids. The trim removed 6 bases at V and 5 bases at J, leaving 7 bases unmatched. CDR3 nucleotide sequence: TGCAGCGTCGGGGGGGGCGCGGGAGATACGCAGTATTTT. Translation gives CSVGGGAGDTQYF.

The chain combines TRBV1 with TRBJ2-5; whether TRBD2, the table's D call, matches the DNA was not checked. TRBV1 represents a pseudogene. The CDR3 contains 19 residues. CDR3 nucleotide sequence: TGCACCAGCAGCCAAGTTCGATGGAAGCGGGGGGTACTACAAGAGACCCAGTACTTC. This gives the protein CTSSQVRWKRGVLQETQYF.

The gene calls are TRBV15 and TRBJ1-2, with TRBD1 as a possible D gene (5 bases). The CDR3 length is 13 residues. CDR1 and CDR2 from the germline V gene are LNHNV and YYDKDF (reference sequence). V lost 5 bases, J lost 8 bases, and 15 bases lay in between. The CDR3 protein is CATSRPGGVGYTF. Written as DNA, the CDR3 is TGTGCCACCAGCCGGCCGGGGGGAGTGGGCTACACCTTC.

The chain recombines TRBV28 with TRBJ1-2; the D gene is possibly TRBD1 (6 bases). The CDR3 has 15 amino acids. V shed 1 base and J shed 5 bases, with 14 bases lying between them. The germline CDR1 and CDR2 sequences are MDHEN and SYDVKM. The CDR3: CASSLSGGPPYGYTF. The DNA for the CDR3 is TGTGCCAGCAGTTTATCTGGGGGCCCTCCTTATGGCTACACCTTC.

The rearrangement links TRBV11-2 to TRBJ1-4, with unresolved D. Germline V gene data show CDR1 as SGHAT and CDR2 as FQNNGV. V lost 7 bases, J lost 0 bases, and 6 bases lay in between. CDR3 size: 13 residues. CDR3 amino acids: CASTYATNEKLFF. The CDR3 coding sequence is TGTGCCAGCACCTATGCAACTAATGAAAAACTGTTTTTT.

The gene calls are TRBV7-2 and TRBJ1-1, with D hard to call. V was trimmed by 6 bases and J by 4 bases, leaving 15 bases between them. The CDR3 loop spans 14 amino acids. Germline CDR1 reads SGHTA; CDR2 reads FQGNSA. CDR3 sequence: CASSQGGVRTEAFF. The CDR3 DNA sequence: TGTGCCAGCAGTCAAGGCGGGGTTCGCACTGAAGCTTTCTTT.

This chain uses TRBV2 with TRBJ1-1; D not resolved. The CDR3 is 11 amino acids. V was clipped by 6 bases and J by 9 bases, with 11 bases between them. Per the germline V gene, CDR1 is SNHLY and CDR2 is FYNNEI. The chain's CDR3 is CASSPKTKAFF. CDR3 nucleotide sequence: TGTGCCAGCAGCCCGAAGACAAAAGCTTTCTTT.

The DNA for the CDR3 is TGTGCCAGCAGCTTAACAGGGTACGCAGCCCAGCATTTT. Protein sequence: CASSLTGYAAQHF. This chain joins TRBV7-8 and TRBJ1-5; D possibly corresponds to TRBD1 (6 bases). V was clipped by 2 bases and J by 11 bases, with 13 bases between them. CDR1 and CDR2 from the germline V gene are SGHVS and FQNEAQ. The CDR3 runs 13 residues.

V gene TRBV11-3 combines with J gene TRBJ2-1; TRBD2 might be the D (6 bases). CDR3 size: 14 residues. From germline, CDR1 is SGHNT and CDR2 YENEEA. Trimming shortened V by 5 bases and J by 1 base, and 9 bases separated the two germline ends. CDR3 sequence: CASSAGGSYNEQFF. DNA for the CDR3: TGTGCCAGCAGCGCCGGGGGTTCCTACAATGAGCAGTTCTTC.

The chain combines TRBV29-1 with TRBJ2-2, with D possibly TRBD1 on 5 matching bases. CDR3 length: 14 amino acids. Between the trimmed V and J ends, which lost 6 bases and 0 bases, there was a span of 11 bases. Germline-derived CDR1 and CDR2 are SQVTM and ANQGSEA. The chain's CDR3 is CSVSSGTNTGELFF. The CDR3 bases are TGCAGCGTATCCTCAGGGACGAACACCGGGGAGCTGTTTTTT.

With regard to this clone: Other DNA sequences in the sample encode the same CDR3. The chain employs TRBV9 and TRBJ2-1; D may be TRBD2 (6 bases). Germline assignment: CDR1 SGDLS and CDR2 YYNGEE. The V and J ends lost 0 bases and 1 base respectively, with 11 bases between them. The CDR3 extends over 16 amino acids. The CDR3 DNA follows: TGTGCCAGCAGCGTAGGCCCCGGGGGTTCCTACAATGAGCAGTTCTTC. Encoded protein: CASSVGPGGSYNEQFF.

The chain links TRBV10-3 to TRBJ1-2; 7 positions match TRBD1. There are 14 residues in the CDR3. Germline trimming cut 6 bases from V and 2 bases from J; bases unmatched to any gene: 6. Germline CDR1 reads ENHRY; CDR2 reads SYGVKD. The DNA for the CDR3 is TGTGCCATCAGACAGGTGACAGGGAACTATGGCTACACCTTC. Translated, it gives CAIRQVTGNYGYTF.

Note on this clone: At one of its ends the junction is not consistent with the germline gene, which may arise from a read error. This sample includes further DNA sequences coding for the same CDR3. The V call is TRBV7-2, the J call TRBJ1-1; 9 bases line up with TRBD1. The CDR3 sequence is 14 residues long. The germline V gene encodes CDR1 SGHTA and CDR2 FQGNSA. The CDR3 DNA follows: TGTGCCAGCAGCCCACAGGGGGCCGTGACTGAGGCTTTCTTT. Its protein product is CASSPQGAVTEAFF.

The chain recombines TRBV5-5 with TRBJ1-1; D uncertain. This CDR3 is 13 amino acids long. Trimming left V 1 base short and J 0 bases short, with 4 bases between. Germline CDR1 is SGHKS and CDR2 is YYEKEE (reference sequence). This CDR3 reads CASSLTVNTEAFF. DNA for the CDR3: TGTGCCAGCAGCTTGACAGTGAACACTGAAGCTTTCTTT.

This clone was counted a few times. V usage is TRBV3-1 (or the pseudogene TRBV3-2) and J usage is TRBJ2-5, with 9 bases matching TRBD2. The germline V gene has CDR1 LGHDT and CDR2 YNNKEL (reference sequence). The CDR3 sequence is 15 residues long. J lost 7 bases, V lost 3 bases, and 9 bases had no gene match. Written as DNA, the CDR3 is TGTGCCAGCAGCCAGAGCGGGGGGCCGGGTGGGACCCAGTACTTC. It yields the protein CASSQSGGPGGTQYF.

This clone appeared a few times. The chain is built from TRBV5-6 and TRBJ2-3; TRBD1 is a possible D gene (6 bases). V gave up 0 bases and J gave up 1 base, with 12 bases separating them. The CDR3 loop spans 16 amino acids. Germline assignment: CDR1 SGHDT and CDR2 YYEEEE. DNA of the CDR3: TGTGCCAGCAGCTTGGGGTTCAGGGGAGGCACAGATACGCAGTATTTT. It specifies CASSLGFRGGTDTQYF.

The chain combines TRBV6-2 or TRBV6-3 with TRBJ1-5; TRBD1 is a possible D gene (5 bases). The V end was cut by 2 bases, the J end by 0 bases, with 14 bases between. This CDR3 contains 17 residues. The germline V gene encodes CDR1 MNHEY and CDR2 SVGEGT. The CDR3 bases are TGTGCCAGCAGTTACGTAGCGGGGGGTCTTAGCAATCAGCCCCAGCATTTT. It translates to CASSYVAGGLSNQPQHF.

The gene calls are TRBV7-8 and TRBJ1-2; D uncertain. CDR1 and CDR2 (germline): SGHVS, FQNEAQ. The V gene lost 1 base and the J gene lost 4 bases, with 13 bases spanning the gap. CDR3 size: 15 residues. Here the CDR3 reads CASSLVAGTSYGYTF. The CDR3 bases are TGTGCCAGCAGCTTAGTAGCTGGCACCAGCTATGGCTACACCTTC.